This is a list of T cell receptor beta chains from one sample in a study of early T cells in non-severe SARS-CoV-2 infection. TCRdb recomputed calls from the 5' RACE reads with MiXCR, one row per CDR3 protein. This sample has tens of thousands of distinct CDR3 sequences, with roughly 9.9% found just once. Sequencing input: whole blood. Receptors originate from an adult who was a healthcare worker with PCR-confirmed SARS-CoV-2 infection or an uninfected control (not recorded which). Both conserved end residues are part of each CDR3. A D gene is named only where the DNA matches it firmly. Clone size appears in some rows only: once, few, many, or a class for an expanded clone.

d_call: NA
j_call: TRBJ2-5
clone_size: many
v_call: TRBV29-1
cdr3_aa: CSGGRQETQYF
cdr3_nt: TGCAGCGGGGGGCGCCAAGAGACCCAGTACTTC

d_call: TRBD1
j_call: TRBJ1-5
clone_size: many
v_call: TRBV19
cdr3_aa: CASSIWDSSNQPQHF
cdr3_nt: TGTGCCAGTAGTATCTGGGACAGTAGCAATCAGCCCCAGCATTTT

d_call: NA
j_call: TRBJ1-2
clone_size: NA
v_call: TRBV29-1
cdr3_aa: CSVDEEGYTF
cdr3_nt: TGCAGCGTTGACGAAGAGGGCTACACCTTC

d_call: NA
j_call: TRBJ1-1
clone_size: many
v_call: TRBV4-1
cdr3_aa: CASSQERRQTNTEAFF
cdr3_nt: TGCGCCAGCAGCCAAGAAAGGAGGCAAACGAACACTGAAGCTTTCTTT

d_call: TRBD1
j_call: TRBJ2-1
clone_size: many
v_call: TRBV6-2/TRBV6-3
cdr3_aa: CASTLDRVIDEQFF
cdr3_nt: TGTGCCAGCACCTTGGACAGGGTTATCGATGAGCAGTTCTTC

d_call: NA
j_call: TRBJ1-6
clone_size: many
v_call: TRBV15
cdr3_aa: CATRLTATGNSPLHF
cdr3_nt: TGTGCCACCAGACTCACAGCCACGGGTAATTCACCCCTCCACTTT

d_call: TRBD1
j_call: TRBJ2-2
clone_size: NA
v_call: TRBV28
cdr3_aa: CASSQIGQGLTGELFF
cdr3_nt: TGTGCCAGCAGTCAAATAGGACAGGGCCTCACCGGGGAGCTGTTTTTT